Listed below are T cell receptor beta chains from one sample, sequenced in a study of blood T cell repertoires in COVID-19. TCRdb's table, derived via immunoSEQ multiplex PCR, lists solely in-frame clones and lacks some. The data contain 52,000 or so clones, 78% of them singletons. Sequencing was done on a sample of peripheral blood. These receptors all stem from a human donor in a cohort sampled during active COVID-19. Both conserved end residues are part of each CDR3. The D gene is left open where the match is weak. Size tells how often a clone was seen (once, few, many) or the class of an expanded clone, and some rows leave it out.

NA	TRBV10-2	TRBJ2-1	NA	TGCGCCAGCAGTGAGCCACGACTATCCGTGAATGAGCAGTTCTTC	CASSEPRLSVNEQFF
once	TRBV5-1	TRBJ1-6	NA	TGCGCCAGCAGCTTGTGGTATAGCAGGGGTAATTCACCCCTCCACTTT	CASSLWYSRGNSPLHF
NA	TRBV10-1	TRBJ2-3	NA	TGCGCCAGCAGTGACCCTAGCACAGATACGCAGTATTTT	CASSDPSTDTQYF
NA	TRBV5-1	TRBJ1-2	NA	TGCGCCAGCAGCTTGGGAGGGTTCGGGTATGGCTACACCTTC	CASSLGGFGYGYTF
once	TRBV30	TRBJ1-4	NA	TGTGCCTGGAGTGGGGGACATCGTTTGTTCGATGAAAAACTGTTTTTT	CAWSGGHRLFDEKLFF
NA	TRBV27	TRBJ2-1	NA	TGTGCCAGTACAGGGAGCGATGAGCAGTTCTTC	CASTGSDEQFF
NA	TRBV4-1	TRBJ1-2	NA	TGCGCCAGCAGCCAACCCGGGAGCGTGAACTATGGCTACACCTTC	CASSQPGSVNYGYTF
NA	TRBV6-6	TRBJ2-7	TRBD2	TGTGCCAGCAGTTATCCGACTAGCGGGAGGTATTACGAGCAGTACTTC	CASSYPTSGRYYEQYF
few	TRBV21-1	TRBJ1-5	NA	TGTGCCAGCAGCAACGCTCCCCGAGGGCCCTACAATCAGCCCCAGCATTTT	CASSNAPRGPYNQPQHF
NA	TRBV6-5	TRBJ1-2	NA	TGTGCCAGCACAAATAACTATGGCTACACCTTC	CASTNNYGYTF
NA	TRBV7-9	TRBJ1-4	NA	TGTGCCAGCAGCTTAGCGGTCGTCCGAGAGAATGAAAAACTGTTTTTT	CASSLAVVRENEKLFF
NA	TRBV4-1	TRBJ1-4	TRBD1	TGCGCCAGCAGCCATCCCGGGACAGGTGATGAAAAACTGTTTTTT	CASSHPGTGDEKLFF
NA	TRBV6-5	TRBJ1-1	NA	TGTGCCAGCAGTTACAACCACAGGAACACTGAAGCTTTCTTT	CASSYNHRNTEAFF
few	TRBV5-6	TRBJ2-3	TRBD2	TGTGCCAGCAGATCGGGACTAGCGGTCACAGATACGCAGTATTTT	CASRSGLAVTDTQYF
NA	TRBV6-2/TRBV6-3	TRBJ2-7	TRBD1	TGTGCCAGCAGTGCCCCAACCGGACAGGGCAAGCAGTACTTC	CASSAPTGQGKQYF
few	TRBV20-1	TRBJ1-2	NA	TGCAGTGCCACGGAGGCTGGCTACACCTTC	CSATEAGYTF
NA	TRBV19	TRBJ2-7	NA	TGTGCCAGTAGTAGCTCGACTAGTTTCTACGAGCAGTACTTC	CASSSSTSFYEQYF
NA	TRBV2	TRBJ1-2	NA	TGTGCCAGCACCCCCCGAAGGGTTTCTATAACTGGGGCTTATGGCTACACCTTC	CASTPRRVSITGAYGYTF
NA	TRBV6-2/TRBV6-3	TRBJ2-7	TRBD1	TGTGCCAGCAGTTACTCTGGGAGACAGGGGCACTACGAGCAGTACTTC	CASSYSGRQGHYEQYF
NA	TRBV7-9	TRBJ2-7	NA	TGTGCCAGCAGCTTAGTGGACAACTCCTACGAGCAGTACTTC	CASSLVDNSYEQYF
NA	TRBV27	TRBJ2-7	NA	TGTGCCAGCAGTTTACAGGGGTACTACGAGCAGTACTTC	CASSLQGYYEQYF
once	TRBV28	TRBJ2-3	NA	TGTGCCAGCAGTTCGGGCGCGAGCGGGCCCACAGATACGCAGTATTTT	CASSSGASGPTDTQYF
NA	TRBV12-3/TRBV12-4	TRBJ1-1	NA	TGTGCCGGCGTTAAACCTGGGAGGACTGAAGCTTTCTTT	CAGVKPGRTEAFF
NA	TRBV11-2	TRBJ1-6	NA	TGTGCCAGCAGCCCCCCAGGCCCTTTAATACCCCTCCACTTT	CASSPPGPLIPLHF
NA	TRBV2	TRBJ2-4	TRBD1	TGTGCCAGCAGCCTGACAGGGGTTAACATTCAGTACTTC	CASSLTGVNIQYF
once	TRBV4-3	TRBJ2-7	NA	TGCGCCAGCAGCCAAGATCACGCTAGCCGTGTCGCCTACGAGCAGTACTTC	CASSQDHASRVAYEQYF
few	TRBV5-1	TRBJ2-3	TRBD2	TGCGCCAGCAGCTTCCGCGGGGGGGCGTCCGATACGCAGTATTTT	CASSFRGGASDTQYF
few	TRBV24-1	TRBJ1-5	NA	TGTGCCACCAGTGACTCTAAGACAGGTAGCAATCAGCCCCAGCATTTT	CATSDSKTGSNQPQHF
NA	TRBV9	TRBJ2-7	NA	TGTGCCAGCAGCGCCGGAGTCGGGTACGAGCAGTACTTC	CASSAGVGYEQYF
few	TRBV6-6	TRBJ2-7	NA	TGTGCCAGTACAGGGCGTGTGGTCCGCGAGCAGTACTTC	CASTGRVVREQYF
NA	TRBV2	TRBJ1-2	NA	TGTGCCAGAGAACTTCGGGACACCCCTGGCTACACCTTC	CARELRDTPGYTF
NA	TRBV11-3	TRBJ2-7	NA	TGTGCCAGCAGCAGCGGCAGAAACTCCTACGAGCAGTACTTC	CASSSGRNSYEQYF
NA	TRBV6-1	TRBJ2-2	NA	TGTGCCAGCAGTGAAAGTGGGGGGACGACCGGGGAGCTGTTTTTT	CASSESGGTTGELFF
NA	TRBV19	TRBJ2-3	TRBD2	TGTGCCAGTAGTATTCGGCGGGGGGGCGGTACGCAGTATTTT	CASSIRRGGGTQYF
NA	TRBV19	TRBJ2-7	TRBD1	TGTGCCAGCACTCCGGGACAGAGCTACGAGCAGTACTTC	CASTPGQSYEQYF
few	TRBV5-4	TRBJ2-7	NA	TGTGCCAGCAGCTTGGCCATGGGCAACTCCTACGAGCAGTACTTC	CASSLAMGNSYEQYF
NA	TRBV5-1	TRBJ1-2	TRBD1	TGCGCCAGCAGCTTGGCCGTGACAGGGGAAGGCTACACCTTC	CASSLAVTGEGYTF
NA	TRBV29-1	TRBJ2-1	TRBD2	TGCAGCGTACGGGGGGGTGGCAATGAGCAGTTCTTC	CSVRGGGNEQFF
NA	TRBV28	TRBJ1-5	TRBD1	TGTGCCAGCAGTGCCAACCGGGACAGGGTTGCGTCTAGCAGCAATCAGCCCCAGCATTTT	CASSANRDRVASSSNQPQHF
NA	TRBV11-2	TRBJ1-6	TRBD1	TGTGCCAGCAGCCATTCCGACAGGGGCTCACCCCTCCACTTT	CASSHSDRGSPLHF
NA	TRBV6-5	TRBJ1-2	NA	TGTGCCAGCAGACTGCCTGGGCAGGGAGGAGGCTACACCTTC	CASRLPGQGGGYTF
few	TRBV6-1	TRBJ2-7	NA	TGTGCCAGCAGTGAAGCTTCGAGGATTACTGCCTACGAGCAGTACTTC	CASSEASRITAYEQYF
NA	TRBV4-1	TRBJ2-3	TRBD2	TGCGCCAGCAGCCAAGAGATAGGACTAGCGGGAGAAAGGGATACGCAGTATTTT	CASSQEIGLAGERDTQYF
NA	TRBV30	TRBJ1-2	NA	TGTGCCTGGAGTCTAGGGCCCCGGGACTCAGAGGGCTACACCTTC	CAWSLGPRDSEGYTF
once	TRBV7-8	TRBJ1-5	TRBD1	TGTGCCAGCAGCCCCGACAGGGTCAATCAGCCCCAGCATTTT	CASSPDRVNQPQHF
NA	TRBV4-1	TRBJ1-5	TRBD1	TGCGCTACTCAAACTGGGGCAGGGGGCCGAAGCAATCAGCCCCAGCATTTT	CATQTGAGGRSNQPQHF
NA	TRBV4-3	TRBJ1-2	NA	TGCGCCAGCAGCGTAACGACAGTGACACTGATAAACTATGGCTACACCTTC	CASSVTTVTLINYGYTF
NA	TRBV19	TRBJ1-2	NA	TGTGCCAGTAGGGAAGCACATACAGGCCTGTCCTCCTATGGCTACACCTTC	CASREAHTGLSSYGYTF
NA	TRBV10-3	TRBJ2-1	TRBD1	TGTGCCATTTCCTCCGGGACAGGGGGCCGCAATGAGCAGTTCTTC	CAISSGTGGRNEQFF
few	TRBV2	TRBJ2-6	NA	TGTGCCAGCAGTGAAAACGGGGGACCTAGCTCTGGGGCCAACGTCCTGACTTTC	CASSENGGPSSGANVLTF
NA	TRBV6-6	TRBJ2-5	NA	TGTGCCAGCAGCGGGGGGCGAGAGACCCAGTACTTC	CASSGGRETQYF
few	TRBV3-1/TRBV3-2	TRBJ1-5	NA	TGTGCCAGCAGCCAGGGCCGGGTCCCGGGGCAGCCCCAGCATTTT	CASSQGRVPGQPQHF
NA	TRBV7-2	TRBJ2-7	NA	TGTGCCAGCAGCTTTGCCCTAAGAGGTCACGAGCAGTACTTC	CASSFALRGHEQYF
NA	TRBV20-1	TRBJ2-7	TRBD2	TGCAGTGCTAGTGGCGGGAGACTCAAGACCTCCTACGAGCAGTACTTC	CSASGGRLKTSYEQYF
once	TRBV6-5	TRBJ1-5	TRBD1	TGTGCCACCCAACAGGGGTTAAGCAATCAGCCCCAGCATTTT	CATQQGLSNQPQHF
few	TRBV18	TRBJ1-1	NA	TGTGCCAGCTCCGGGGGGAGGGACACTGAAGCTTTCTTT	CASSGGRDTEAFF
NA	TRBV2	TRBJ1-4	NA	TGTGCCAGCACCTTTAATGAAAAACTGTTTTTT	CASTFNEKLFF
NA	TRBV28	TRBJ1-4	NA	TGTGCCAGCAGGGCGGACGGGGGTGAAAAACTGTTTTTT	CASRADGGEKLFF
NA	TRBV29-1	TRBJ1-2	NA	TGCAGCGTAAACGGGGCTGATGGACAGATTTTAGATGGCTACACCTTC	CSVNGADGQILDGYTF